Following are 8 T cell receptor beta chains from one sample sequenced in a study of OX40 agonist ivuxolimab in advanced cancers. TCRdb's table, derived via immunoSEQ multiplex PCR, lists solely in-frame clones and lacks some. The table shows more than 65,000 clones, with 70% to 90% occurring only once. Sample: CD4+ or CD8+ T cells sorted from blood, taken in a trial of the OX40 agonist ivuxolimab. All receptors derive from an adult with an advanced solid tumor such as melanoma, head and neck, liver or kidney cancer.

The chain uses TRBV5-1 and TRBJ2-1; 7 bases align to TRBD1. The CDR3 has 14 residues. Trimming removed 4 bases from V and 6 bases from J; junction bases left unmatched: 7. The germline CDR1 and CDR2 sequences are SGHRS and YFSETQ. CDR3 in amino acids: CASSAYPGGNEQFF. DNA for the CDR3: TGCGCCAGCAGCGCGTACCCAGGGGGCAATGAGCAGTTCTTC.

The chain combines TRBV5-6 with TRBJ2-4; D gene uncertain. Trimming stripped 4 bases from V and 0 bases from J, with 14 bases between. The CDR3 is made up of 16 amino acids. Germline values: CDR1 SGHDT, CDR2 YYEEEE. The CDR3 sequence: CASSLLGSLAKNIQYF. CDR3 DNA sequence: TGTGCCAGCAGCCTTTTAGGGTCTTTAGCCAAAAACATTCAGTACTTC.

This rearrangement joins TRBV19 to TRBJ1-1; D gene ambiguous. The V gene lost 10 bases and the J gene lost 4 bases, with 10 bases spanning the gap. From germline, CDR1 is LNHDA and CDR2 SQIVND (reference sequence). The CDR3 is 11 residues long. CDR3 nucleotide sequence: TGTGCCACCTACCGAGGCACTGAAGCTTTCTTT. Translation gives CATYRGTEAFF. The whole variable domain, remainder taken from reference TRBV19 and TRBJ1-1, is DGGITQSPKYLFRKEGQNVTLSCEQNLNHDAMYWYRQDPGQGLRLIYYSQIVNDFQKGDIAEGYSVSREKKESFPLTVTSAQKNPTAFYLCATYRGTEAFFGQGTRLTVV.

This rearrangement joins TRBV10-3 to TRBJ2-3, with 11 bases matching TRBD2. V lost 7 bases to trimming and J lost 4 bases; unmatched junction nucleotides: 7. Germline lookup yields CDR1 ENHRY and CDR2 SYGVKD. The CDR3 totals 15 residues. CDR3 DNA sequence: TGTGCCATCACCTTTAGCGGGGGGGCGGCAGATACGCAGTATTTT. This codes for CAITFSGGAADTQYF.

The chain recombines TRBV25-1 with TRBJ1-6; TRBD1 is a possible D gene (5 bases). Between the trimmed V and J ends, which lost 2 bases and 7 bases, there was a span of 9 bases. The CDR3 is 14 amino acids. Germline CDR1 is MGHDK and CDR2 is SYGVNS. Written as DNA, the CDR3 is TGTGCCAGCAGTGAACAGGGTCGAAATTCACCCCTCCACTTT. Its protein is CASSEQGRNSPLHF.

This rearrangement joins TRBV6-5 to TRBJ2-3; D is undetermined. Germline V gene lookup returns CDR1 MNHEY and CDR2 SVGAGI. The V end was cut by 2 bases, the J end by 6 bases, with 9 bases between. This CDR3 comprises 13 residues. CDR3 region: CASSYTTQDTQYF. The CDR3 region has the DNA TGTGCCAGCAGTTACACCACTCAGGATACGCAGTATTTT.

The CDR3 DNA sequence: TGTGCCTGGAGTGTTCAGGGGTACGAGCAGTACTTC. Its protein is CAWSVQGYEQYF. The chain links TRBV30 to TRBJ2-7; the D gene is possibly TRBD1 (6 bases). Germline values: CDR1 GTSNPN, CDR2 SVGIG (reference sequence). This CDR3 region has 12 residues. Trimming stripped 0 bases from V and 4 bases from J, with 7 bases between. Variable domain in full (rest from reference TRBV30 and TRBJ2-7): SQTIHQWPATLVQPVGSPLSLECTVEGTSNPNLYWYRQAAGRGLQLLFYSVGIGQISSEVPQNLSASRPQDRQFILSSKKLLLSDSGFYLCAWSVQGYEQYFGPGTRLTVT.

V gene TRBV18 combines with J gene TRBJ1-4, with unresolved D. Trimming removed 1 base at V and 7 bases at J, with 10 bases between. This CDR3 contains 14 residues. CDR1 KGHSH and CDR2 LQKENI come from the germline V gene. DNA for the CDR3: TGTGCCAGCTCACCACAGGGTATGGGTGAAAAACTGTTTTTT. This encodes CASSPQGMGEKLFF.